These 24 T cell receptor beta chains were all obtained from the same sample, sequenced in a study of T cells in narcolepsy. The protocol was immunoSEQ multiplex PCR, while the TCRdb copy is restricted to in-frame clones and leaves out a portion. Of 25,000 to 30,000 clones in the sample, around 81% are singletons; the top ten hold around 1%. The specimen was CD45RA- memory CD4+ T cells from PBMCs. The receptors derive from a human donor with narcolepsy.

This sequence joins TRBV27 and TRBJ1-6, with D possibly being TRBD1 (6 bases). CDR1 MNHEY and CDR2 SMNVEV come from the germline V gene (reference sequence). The V and J ends lost 6 bases and 0 bases respectively, with 12 bases between them. The CDR3 sequence is 16 residues long. The CDR3 DNA follows: TGTGCCAGCAGGGGGGCGATTAGCTCCTATAATTCACCCCTCCACTTT. This translates into CASRGAISSYNSPLHF.

This clone turned up a few times. This chain connects TRBV6-5 to TRBJ1-2; D might be TRBD1 (5 bases). From germline, CDR1 is MNHEY and CDR2 SVGAGI. V was trimmed by 5 bases and J by 4 bases, leaving 11 bases between them. The CDR3 length is 13 residues. The CDR3 DNA follows: TGTGCCAGCAGTATCCCACAGGCCTATGGCTACACCTTC. This translates into CASSIPQAYGYTF.

V is TRBV5-1 and J is TRBJ1-4, with a weak D call TRBD1 (5 bases). Per germline, CDR1 SGHRS and CDR2 YFSETQ. V was cut by 3 bases and J by 2 bases, with 8 bases left in between. CDR3 length equals 14 residues. The DNA of the CDR3 is TGCGCCAGCAGCTCGGGACTGACTAATGAAAAACTGTTTTTT. Its protein product is CASSSGLTNEKLFF.

The V call is TRBV4-3, the J call TRBJ2-1; 7 bases agree with TRBD2. Trimming at V came to 0 bases and at J to 4 bases, leaving 9 bases not matched to a gene. In germline, CDR1 is LGHNA, CDR2 YSLEER. The CDR3 spans 17 residues. The CDR3, as DNA: TGCGCCAGCAGCCAAGATCTGTCCCTGGGGGGGTACAATGAGCAGTTCTTC. Protein: CASSQDLSLGGYNEQFF.

V gene TRBV25-1 combines with J gene TRBJ2-7, with 9 bases fitting TRBD2. Germline lookup yields CDR1 MGHDK and CDR2 SYGVNS. The CDR3 consists of 18 residues. V shed 6 bases, J shed 2 bases, and the junction held 17 bases outside the gene matches. CDR3 amino acids: CASRTWYAILAGPYEQYF. Written as DNA, the CDR3 is TGTGCCAGCAGGACCTGGTACGCTATACTAGCGGGTCCCTACGAGCAGTACTTC.

The chain joins TRBV6-6 to TRBJ1-2; D might be TRBD1 (6 bases). The CDR3 is 15 residues long. V was pared by 6 bases and J by 6 bases, with 20 bases between. Germline V gene sequence: CDR1 MNHNY, CDR2 SVGAGI (reference sequence). CDR3 in DNA: TGTGCCAGCAGCAACCAAAAAGGGAACAGGGATGGCTACACCTTC. Translated, it gives CASSNQKGNRDGYTF.

The chain has TRBV28 and TRBJ1-2; tentatively, D is TRBD1 (5 bases). Germline assignment: CDR1 MDHEN and CDR2 SYDVKM. V lost 4 bases and J 4 bases, leaving 10 bases between the germline ends. The CDR3 sequence is 13 residues long. The CDR3 DNA is TGTGCCAGCAGTTCAGACAGTGTCTATGGCTACACCTTC. This gives the protein CASSSDSVYGYTF.

The V and J genes are TRBV27 and TRBJ2-7; D is uncertain. V gave up 3 bases and J gave up 0 bases, with 12 bases separating them. There are 15 residues in the CDR3. CDR1 is MNHEY, CDR2 SMNVEV, per germline (reference sequence). The CDR3 spells CASSFLPTGSYEQYF. The CDR3 DNA is TGTGCCAGCAGTTTCCTGCCAACGGGCTCCTACGAGCAGTACTTC.

This clone was recorded once. The genes are TRBV9 and TRBJ2-7, with TRBD1 identical over 9 bases. Germline V gene data show CDR1 as SGDLS and CDR2 as YYNGEE. The CDR3 has 15 amino acids. After removal of 3 bases from V and 3 bases from J, the junction contained 7 bases not matched to a gene. The CDR3 here is CASSAGQGPLYEQYF. In nucleotides, the CDR3 is TGTGCCAGCAGCGCGGGACAGGGTCCCCTCTACGAGCAGTACTTC.

The chain recombines TRBV19 with TRBJ1-3, with 9 bases identical to TRBD1. This CDR3 is built from 17 residues. Germline V gives CDR1 LNHDA, CDR2 SQIVND (reference sequence). V lost 3 bases, J lost 4 bases, and 10 bases stayed unmatched. For the CDR3, the DNA is TGTGCCAGTAGTATTTCTCGTGGACAGGGGAAAGGAAACACCATATATTTT. Translated: CASSISRGQGKGNTIYF.

This chain uses TRBV12-5 with TRBJ1-1; D may be TRBD1 (6 bases). This CDR3 spans 13 amino acids. Germline CDR1 is LGHNT and CDR2 is FRNRAP. Trimming cost V 4 bases and J 4 bases, with 10 bases left between them. CDR3 DNA: TGTGCTAGTGGTTCCCAGGGGAGCACTGAAGCTTTCTTT. Protein: CASGSQGSTEAFF.

The chain has TRBV6-1 and TRBJ1-2; TRBD1 matches 9 bases. The CDR3 is 15 residues long. Germline trimming cut 2 bases from V and 2 bases from J; bases unmatched to any gene: 3. Germline V lookup: CDR1 MNHNS, CDR2 SASEGT. DNA for the CDR3: TGTGCCAGCAGTGAATATGGGACAGGGAACTATGGCTACACCTTC. Amino acids: CASSEYGTGNYGYTF.

The chain carries TRBV6-1 and TRBJ1-1; 8 bases align to TRBD1. Germline V CDR1 and CDR2: MNHNS, SASEGT. Unmatched junction bases numbered 12, after V lost 3 bases and J lost 0 bases. The length of the CDR3 is 18 residues. CDR3: CASSERGFTGGMNTEAFF. In DNA form, the CDR3 reads TGTGCCAGCAGTGAGAGGGGTTTCACAGGGGGGATGAACACTGAAGCTTTCTTT.

This clone was found a few times. The chain is built from TRBV7-8 and TRBJ2-7; 7 nucleotides agree with TRBD2. V lost 1 base, J lost 3 bases, and 12 bases stayed unmatched. The germline V gene has CDR1 SGHVS and CDR2 FQNEAQ. The CDR3 length is 17 residues. The CDR3 coding sequence is TGTGCCAGCAGCTTAGTAGCACCTAGCGGACTACACTACGAGCAGTACTTC. Its translation: CASSLVAPSGLHYEQYF.

V usage is TRBV5-4 and J usage is TRBJ1-1; D uncertain. This CDR3 is 13 amino acids long. CDR1 and CDR2 from the germline V gene are SGHNT and YYREEE (reference sequence). Trimming pared 4 bases from V and 0 bases from J, leaving 7 bases between. For the CDR3, the DNA is TGTGCCAGCAGCCGTGAGATGAACACTGAAGCTTTCTTT. This encodes CASSREMNTEAFF.

The chain employs TRBV5-1 and TRBJ2-2; TRBD2 aligns across 11 bases. Germline V gene data show CDR1 as SGHRS and CDR2 as YFSETQ. The CDR3 runs 16 residues. V gave up 2 bases and J gave up 4 bases; unmatched junction bases: 4. The CDR3 region is CASSFSGGAVTGELFF. The CDR3 DNA reads as TGCGCCAGCAGCTTTAGCGGGGGGGCCGTCACCGGGGAGCTGTTTTTT.

V is TRBV7-9 and J is TRBJ2-2, with D maybe TRBD1 (6 bases). CDR1 and CDR2 (germline): SEHNR, FQNEAQ (reference sequence). The CDR3 contains 14 residues. The V and J ends lost 5 bases and 1 base respectively, with 8 bases between them. CDR3 nucleotides: TGTGCCAGCAGCCTGACAGGGAACACCGGGGAGCTGTTTTTT. Encoded protein: CASSLTGNTGELFF.

This chain joins TRBV19 and TRBJ2-1, with D possibly TRBD2 on 5 matching bases. The V gene lost 5 bases and the J gene lost 0 bases, with 8 bases spanning the gap. In germline, CDR1 is LNHDA, CDR2 SQIVND (reference sequence). This CDR3 has 14 amino acids. This CDR3 reads CASSPTSSYNEQFF. The CDR3 bases are TGTGCCAGTAGTCCCACTAGCTCCTACAATGAGCAGTTCTTC.

This clone has a handful of counts. The chain has TRBV28 and TRBJ1-3; TRBD1 matches at 8 bases. Unmatched junction bases numbered 10, after V lost 5 bases and J lost 4 bases. Per the germline V gene, CDR1 is MDHEN and CDR2 is SYDVKM. The CDR3 contains 16 residues. The CDR3, as DNA: TGTGCCAGCAGTGACCCATCGGACAGGGAAGGAAACACCATATATTTT. Amino acid sequence: CASSDPSDREGNTIYF.

This clone was observed once. The rearrangement links TRBV4-1 to TRBJ2-2; D remains ambiguous. Germline lookup yields CDR1 MGHRA and CDR2 YSYEKL. V lost 3 bases to trimming and J lost 15 bases, with 11 bases between them. The CDR3 runs 11 residues. The CDR3 sequence: CASSQDTKMFF. The CDR3 DNA follows: TGCGCCAGCAGCCAGGATACCAAGATGTTTTTT.

The genes are TRBV5-6 and TRBJ1-2; the D gene is possibly TRBD1 (5 bases). The CDR3 consists of 13 residues. In germline, CDR1 is SGHDT, CDR2 YYEEEE. V shed 0 bases and J shed 6 bases, with 9 bases lying between them. CDR3 bases: TGTGCCAGCAGCTTGGCGGGGACGGATGGCTACACCTTC. Amino acids: CASSLAGTDGYTF.

The V gene is TRBV5-1, the J gene TRBJ1-2, with D uncertain. The germline V gene encodes CDR1 SGHRS and CDR2 YFSETQ. The CDR3 covers 14 residues. V was trimmed by 1 base and J by 4 bases, leaving 11 bases between them. The CDR3 protein is CASSLTVSGYGYTF. Written as DNA, the CDR3 is TGCGCCAGCAGCTTGACAGTTAGCGGCTATGGCTACACCTTC.

The chain carries TRBV5-1 and TRBJ2-5; unclear D gene. CDR3 length: 14 amino acids. Trimming removed 0 bases from V and 1 base from J, with 7 bases in between. CDR1 SGHRS and CDR2 YFSETQ come from the germline V gene. CDR3: CASSLAGSQETQYF. CDR3 DNA sequence: TGCGCCAGCAGCTTGGCCGGTTCCCAAGAGACCCAGTACTTC.

The chain is built from TRBV10-3 and TRBJ2-3; tentatively, D is TRBD1 (5 bases). V was shortened by 5 bases and J by 2 bases, with 11 bases between the two germline ends. CDR1 ENHRY and CDR2 SYGVKD come from the germline V gene. The CDR3 consists of 14 residues. The CDR3 here is CAISFRDPTDTQYF. The CDR3 DNA is TGTGCCATCAGTTTCAGGGATCCCACAGATACGCAGTATTTT.